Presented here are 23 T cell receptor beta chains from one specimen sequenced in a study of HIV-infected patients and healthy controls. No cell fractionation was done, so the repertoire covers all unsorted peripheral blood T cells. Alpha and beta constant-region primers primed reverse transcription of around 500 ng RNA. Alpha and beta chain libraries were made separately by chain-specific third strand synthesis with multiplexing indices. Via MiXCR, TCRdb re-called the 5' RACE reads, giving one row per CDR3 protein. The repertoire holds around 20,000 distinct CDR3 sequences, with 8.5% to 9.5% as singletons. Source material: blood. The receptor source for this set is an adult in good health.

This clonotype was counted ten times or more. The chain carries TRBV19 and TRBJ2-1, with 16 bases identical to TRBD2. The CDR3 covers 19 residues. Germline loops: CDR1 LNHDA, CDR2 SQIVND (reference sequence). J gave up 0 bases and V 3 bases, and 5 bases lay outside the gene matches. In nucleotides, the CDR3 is TGTGCCAGTAGTATCGGGGGACTAGCGGGAGGGAGCTCCTACAATGAGCAGTTCTTC. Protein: CASSIGGLAGGSSYNEQFF.

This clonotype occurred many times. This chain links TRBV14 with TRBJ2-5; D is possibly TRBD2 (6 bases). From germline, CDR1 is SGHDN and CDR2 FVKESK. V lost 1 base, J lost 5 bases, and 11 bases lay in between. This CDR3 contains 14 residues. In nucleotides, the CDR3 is TGTGCCAGCAGCCAAGTTACTAGCACGGAGACCCAGTACTTC. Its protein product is CASSQVTSTETQYF.

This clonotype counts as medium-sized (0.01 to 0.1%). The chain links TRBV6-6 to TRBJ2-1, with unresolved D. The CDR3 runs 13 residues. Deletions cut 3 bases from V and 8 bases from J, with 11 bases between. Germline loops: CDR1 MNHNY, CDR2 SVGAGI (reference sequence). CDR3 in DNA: TGTGCCAGCAGTTATGGTTATTCCGATGAGCAGTTCTTC. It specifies CASSYGYSDEQFF.

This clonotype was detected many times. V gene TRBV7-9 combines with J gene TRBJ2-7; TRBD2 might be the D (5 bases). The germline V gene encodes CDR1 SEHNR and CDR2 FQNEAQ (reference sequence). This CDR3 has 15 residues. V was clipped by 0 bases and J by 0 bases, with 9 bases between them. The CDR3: CASSLALADSYEQYF. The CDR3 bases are TGTGCCAGCAGCTTAGCTCTAGCTGACTCCTACGAGCAGTACTTC. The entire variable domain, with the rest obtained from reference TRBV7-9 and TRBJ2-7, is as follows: DTGVSQNPRHKITKRGQNVTFRCDPISEHNRLYWYRQTLGQGPEFLTYFQNEAQLEKSRLLSDRFSAERPKGSFSTLEIQRTEQGDSAMYLCASSLALADSYEQYFGPGTRLTVT.

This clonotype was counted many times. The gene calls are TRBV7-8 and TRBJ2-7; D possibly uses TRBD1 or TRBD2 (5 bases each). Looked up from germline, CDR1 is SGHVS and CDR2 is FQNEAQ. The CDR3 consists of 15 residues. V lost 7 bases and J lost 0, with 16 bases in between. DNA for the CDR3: TGTGCCAGCACCCCGGGGACGCACGGCTCCTACGAGCAGTACTTC. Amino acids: CASTPGTHGSYEQYF. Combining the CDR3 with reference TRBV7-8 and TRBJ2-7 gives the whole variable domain GAGVSQSPRYKVAKRGQDVALRCDPISGHVSLFWYQQALGQGPEFLTYFQNEAQLDKSGLPSDRFFAERPEGSVSTLKIQRTQQEDSAVYLCASTPGTHGSYEQYFGPGTRLTVT.

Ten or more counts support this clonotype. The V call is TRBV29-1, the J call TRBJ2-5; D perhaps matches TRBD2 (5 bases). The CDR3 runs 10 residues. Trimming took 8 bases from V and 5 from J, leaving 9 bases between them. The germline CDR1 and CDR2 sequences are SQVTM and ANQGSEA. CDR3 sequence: CSLGVETQYF. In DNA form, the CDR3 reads TGCAGCTTGGGAGTGGAGACCCAGTACTTC.

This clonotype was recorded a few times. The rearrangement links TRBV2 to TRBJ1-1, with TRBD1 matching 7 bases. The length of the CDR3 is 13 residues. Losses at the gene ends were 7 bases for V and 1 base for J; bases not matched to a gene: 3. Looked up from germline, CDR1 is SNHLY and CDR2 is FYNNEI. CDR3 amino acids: CASKRQGNTEAFF. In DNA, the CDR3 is TGTGCCAGCAAACGACAGGGGAACACTGAAGCTTTCTTT.

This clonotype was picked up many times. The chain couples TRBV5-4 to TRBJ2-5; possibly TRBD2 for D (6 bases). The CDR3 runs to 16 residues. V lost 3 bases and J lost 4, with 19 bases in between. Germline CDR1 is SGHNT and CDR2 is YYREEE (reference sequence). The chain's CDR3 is CASSSPLAVEGETQYF. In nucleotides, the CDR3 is TGTGCCAGCAGCTCCCCGTTAGCGGTGGAAGGAGAGACCCAGTACTTC.

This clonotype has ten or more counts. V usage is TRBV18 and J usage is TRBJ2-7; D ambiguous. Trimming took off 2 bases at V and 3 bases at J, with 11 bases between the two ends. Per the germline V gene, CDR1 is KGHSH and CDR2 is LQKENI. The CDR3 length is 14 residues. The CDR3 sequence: CASSPEPRGYEQYF. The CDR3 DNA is TGTGCCAGCTCACCAGAACCCCGAGGCTACGAGCAGTACTTC.

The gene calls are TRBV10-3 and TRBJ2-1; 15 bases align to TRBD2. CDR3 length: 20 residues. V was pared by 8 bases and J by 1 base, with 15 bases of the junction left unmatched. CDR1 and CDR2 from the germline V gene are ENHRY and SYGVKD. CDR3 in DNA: TGTGCCATCGAAGCGGGACTAGCGGGAGGTACAGCTCGGTCCTACAATGAGCAGTTCTTC. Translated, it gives CAIEAGLAGGTARSYNEQFF.

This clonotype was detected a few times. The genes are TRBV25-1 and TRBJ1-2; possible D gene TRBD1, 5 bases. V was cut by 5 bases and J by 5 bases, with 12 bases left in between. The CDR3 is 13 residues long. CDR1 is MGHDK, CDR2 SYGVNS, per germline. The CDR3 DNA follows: TGTGCCAGCAGTCAAGGGACGATATATGGCTACACCTTC. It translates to CASSQGTIYGYTF.

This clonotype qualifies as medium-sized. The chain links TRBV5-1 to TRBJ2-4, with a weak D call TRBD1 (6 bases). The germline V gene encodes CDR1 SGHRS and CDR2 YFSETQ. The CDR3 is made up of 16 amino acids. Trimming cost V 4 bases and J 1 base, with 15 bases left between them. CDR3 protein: CASSATGPDAKNIQYF. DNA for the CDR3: TGCGCCAGCAGCGCCACAGGGCCGGACGCCAAAAACATTCAGTACTTC.

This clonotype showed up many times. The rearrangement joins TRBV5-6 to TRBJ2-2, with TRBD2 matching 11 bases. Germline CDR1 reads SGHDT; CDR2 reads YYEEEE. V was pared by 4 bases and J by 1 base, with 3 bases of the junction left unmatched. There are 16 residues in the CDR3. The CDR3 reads CASSRGLAGNTGELFF. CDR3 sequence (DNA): TGTGCCAGCAGCCGCGGACTAGCGGGGAACACCGGGGAGCTGTTTTTT. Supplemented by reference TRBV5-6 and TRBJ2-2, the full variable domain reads DAGVTQSPTHLIKTRGQQVTLRCSPKSGHDTVSWYQQALGQGPQFIFQYYEEEERQRGNFPDRFSGHQFPNYSSELNVNALLLGDSALYLCASSRGLAGNTGELFFGEGSRLTVL.

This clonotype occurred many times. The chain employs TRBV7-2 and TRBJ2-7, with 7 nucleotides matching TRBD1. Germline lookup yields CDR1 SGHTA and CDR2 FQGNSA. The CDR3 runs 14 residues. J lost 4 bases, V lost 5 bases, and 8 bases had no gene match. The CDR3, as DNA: TGTGCCAGCAGCCCACAGGGGTGGGGGTACGAGCAGTACTTC. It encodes CASSPQGWGYEQYF.

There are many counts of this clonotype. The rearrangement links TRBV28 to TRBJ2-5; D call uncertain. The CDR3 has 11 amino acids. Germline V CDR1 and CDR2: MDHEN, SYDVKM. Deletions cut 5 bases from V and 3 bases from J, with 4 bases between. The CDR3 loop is CASSSEETQYF. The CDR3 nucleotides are TGTGCCAGCAGTAGCGAAGAGACCCAGTACTTC.

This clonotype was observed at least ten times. Written as DNA, the CDR3 is TGTGCCAGCAGCGGATACGGGGGCACTAATGAAAAACTGTTTTTT. Translation: CASSGYGGTNEKLFF. The genes are TRBV6-1 and TRBJ1-4; a weak D match, TRBD1 (6 bases). V dropped 6 bases and J dropped 2 bases, with 13 bases sitting between them. Germline CDR1 is MNHNS and CDR2 is SASEGT. This CDR3 spans 15 amino acids.

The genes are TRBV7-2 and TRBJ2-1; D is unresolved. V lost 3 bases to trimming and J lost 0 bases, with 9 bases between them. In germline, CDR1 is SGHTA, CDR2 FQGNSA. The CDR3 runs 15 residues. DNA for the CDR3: TGTGCCAGCAGCTTTCAAAGAGGCTCCTACAATGAGCAGTTCTTC. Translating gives CASSFQRGSYNEQFF.

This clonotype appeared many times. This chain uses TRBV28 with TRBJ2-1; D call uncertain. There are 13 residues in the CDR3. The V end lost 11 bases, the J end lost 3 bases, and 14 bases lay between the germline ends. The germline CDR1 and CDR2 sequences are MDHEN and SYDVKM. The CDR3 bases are TGTGCCTCCTGGGAAGCCCACTACAATGAGCAGTTCTTC. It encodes CASWEAHYNEQFF.

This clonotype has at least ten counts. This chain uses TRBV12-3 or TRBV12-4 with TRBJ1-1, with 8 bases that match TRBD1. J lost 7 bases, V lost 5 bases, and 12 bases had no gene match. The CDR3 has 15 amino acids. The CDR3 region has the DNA TGTGCCAGCAGTCTAAAACAGGGGGTAGTTTATGAAGCTTTCTTT. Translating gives CASSLKQGVVYEAFF.

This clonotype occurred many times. The CDR3 sequence: CASSEKGWQGAYNEQFF. DNA for the CDR3: TGTGCCAGCAGTGAAAAAGGATGGCAGGGGGCCTACAATGAGCAGTTCTTC. The chain combines TRBV2 with TRBJ2-1, with 7 bases aligning to TRBD1. V trimming: 2 bases; J trimming: 2 bases; junction bases outside the gene matches: 9. Germline CDR1 SNHLY, CDR2 FYNNEI. This CDR3 region has 17 residues.

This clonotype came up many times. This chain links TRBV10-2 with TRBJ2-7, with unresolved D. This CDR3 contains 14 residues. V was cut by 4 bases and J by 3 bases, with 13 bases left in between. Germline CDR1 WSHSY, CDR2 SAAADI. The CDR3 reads CASSAPGIFYEQYF. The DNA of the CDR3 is TGCGCCAGCAGTGCTCCCGGTATCTTCTACGAGCAGTACTTC.

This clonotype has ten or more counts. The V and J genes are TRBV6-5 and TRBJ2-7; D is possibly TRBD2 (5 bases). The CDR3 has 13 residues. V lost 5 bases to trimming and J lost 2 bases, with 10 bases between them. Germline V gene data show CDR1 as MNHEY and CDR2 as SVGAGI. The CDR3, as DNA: TGTGCCAGCAGTGCGGGTAACCCCTACGAGCAGTACTTC. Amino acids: CASSAGNPYEQYF.

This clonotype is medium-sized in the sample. The CDR3 bases are TGTGCCAGTAGTGGCGGGCGGGGGTCCTACGAGCAGTACTTC. Translating gives CASSGGRGSYEQYF. The genes are TRBV6-5 and TRBJ2-7, with 7 bases identical to TRBD2. CDR3 size: 14 residues. V lost 9 bases to trimming and J lost 1 base; unmatched junction nucleotides: 9. CDR1 and CDR2 from the germline V gene are MNHEY and SVGAGI.